The 4 T cell receptor beta chains below were found in one sample sequenced in a study of PD-L1 blockade in urothelial cancer. Time point specified: pretreatment peripheral blood. Assay: immunoSEQ multiplex PCR; the TCRdb copy retains only in-frame clones and omits some. The repertoire has tens of thousands of clones, approximately 90% of them found once; the top ten carry more than 20%. The sample here was PBMCs, taken around atezolizumab (anti-PD-L1) treatment. The receptors shown here come from a donor over 35 with urothelial cancer.

The chain uses TRBV7-2 and TRBJ2-5; tentatively, D is TRBD2 (8 bases). Germline assignment: CDR1 SGHTA and CDR2 FQGNSA. V was cut by 5 bases and J by 10 bases, with 29 bases left in between. This CDR3 contains 17 residues. The CDR3 protein is CASSAMLGSGTVWVQYF. Here the CDR3 DNA reads TGTGCCAGCAGCGCAATGTTAGGTAGCGGGACAGTTTGGGTCCAGTACTTC.

This chain links TRBV18 with TRBJ1-1; 7 bases are shared with TRBD1. V was pared by 0 bases and J by 0 bases, with 1 base of the junction left unmatched. CDR1 is KGHSH, CDR2 LQKENI, per germline. This CDR3 has 15 amino acids. The CDR3 DNA reads TGTGCCAGCTCACCACCAGGGGGCTTGAACACTGAAGCTTTCTTT. The encoded protein is CASSPPGGLNTEAFF.

J is TRBJ2-7 and V is TRBV27, with TRBD2 identical over 8 bases. This CDR3 comprises 14 residues. The germline CDR1 and CDR2 sequences are MNHEY and SMNVEV (reference sequence). Trimming took 6 bases from V and 2 from J; bases not matched to a gene: 6. The CDR3 loop is CASSGGAAAYEQYF. CDR3 nucleotide sequence: TGTGCCAGCAGCGGGGGGGCAGCCGCCTACGAGCAGTACTTC.

V usage is TRBV21-1 and J usage is TRBJ2-3; the listed D gene, TRBD2, was not tested against the DNA. TRBV21-1 is assigned pseudogene status. This CDR3 is 15 amino acids long. The CDR3 DNA is TGTGCCAGCAGCATGGCTAGCGGGAGGGCCGGGGGGGAGTATTTT. Its protein product is CASSMASGRAGGEYF.